This T cell receptor beta chain was sequenced during a study of regulatory T cells in long-lasting Graves disease. Construction of the TCR beta libraries employed iRepertoire HTBI primers in conjunction with Arm-PCR of CDR3 regions. TCRdb re-analysed the multiplex PCR reads in MiXCR, keeping a single row per CDR3 protein. This table holds about 320,000 distinct CDR3 sequences, 18% found once. Time point of the sample: newly diagnosed GD, antithyroid drugs for less than 3 months. From RNA extracted from PBMCs, the TCR library was made. Ten or more counts support this clonotype. The antigen is not known. Regarding the study as a whole: TCR diversity was lower in persistent Graves' patients than in newly diagnosed ones.

The sample consisted of peripheral blood mononuclear cells (PBMCs), taken at new diagnosis, from a patient treated with antithyroid drugs. The clonotype comes from a female donor with Graves disease.

In DNA form, the CDR3 reads TGTGCCAGTAATCAAGCGGGCCACACCGGGGAGCTGTTTTTT. As protein: CASNQAGHTGELFF. This chain uses TRBV19 with TRBJ2-2, with D possibly matching TRBD2 (6 bases). V was pared by 7 bases and J by 3 bases, with 12 bases between. The CDR3 contains 14 residues. Per the germline V gene, CDR1 is LNHDA and CDR2 is SQIVND (reference sequence).